This TCR beta chain was recorded in a study of PD-L1 blockade in urothelial cancer (dated by TCRdb to 2016 to 2017). Regarding the research as a whole: Every patient began therapy in about 2014 and was given atezolizumab 1,200 mg intravenously every 3 weeks. Blood samples were analyzed 3 weeks after the start of treatment (second dose) and 6 weeks after the start of treatment. An exploratory multi-omic analysis was conducted of the somatic, immune and clinical correlates of response to PD-L1 blockade with atezolizumab in urothelial cancer. Durable clinical benefit was defined as a progression-free survival longer than 6 months, and TCR features were additionally tested against progression-free survival and overall survival. TCR sequencing covered pretreatment tumor samples and matched, serially collected peripheral blood taken before and after atezolizumab treatment. Blood samples gave median yields of roughly 150,000 T cells and 80,000 to 90,000 unique TCRs, along with a median clonality of around 0.075. Under ten patients achieved durable clinical benefit and around 19 did not. Over 28 patients had pretreatment blood TCR-seq, some 25 had at least one posttreatment blood collection, and some 25 had tumor TCR-seq. Patients had an ECOG performance status of 0 or 1 and had received between 0 and 3 prior chemotherapy regimens. About 90% of the roughly 29 patients were identified as males with urothelial cancer of bladder origin, and a prior smoking history was reported by 18 of 29 patients. In the same patients, whole exome sequencing and RNA sequencing of pretreatment tumors were performed in addition to TCR sequencing. Overall study results and their limits: Among patients with durable benefit, tumor-associated TCR clones showed greater expansion in peripheral blood 3 weeks after treatment started (n = 22, p = 0.022). A pretreatment peripheral blood TCR clonality below the median was linked to improved progression-free and overall survival. Because the sample size was small (n ≈ 28) and many of the analyses were exploratory, the results are meant to be hypothesis-generating.

V has 4 bases trimmed and J has 0 bases trimmed; junction bases matching no gene number 4. Including cysteine and phenylalanine, the CDR3 has 14 amino acids. Solely the CDR3 DNA is kept, with 42 bases framed from the first base. CDR1 SGHRS and CDR2 YFSETQ are derived from the germline V gene. Synthetic TCR analog templates were spiked into each PCR so that absolute template abundance could be estimated from read counts. The immunoSEQ assay was used to amplify TCRbeta CDR3 regions from genomic DNA with bias-controlled V and J gene primers. Sequencing of rearranged TCRbeta segments was done at approximately 20X coverage. The paper's data handling went like this. Clustering was used to correct sequencing errors, and CDR3s were annotated against IMGT to assign V, D and J genes. Out-of-frame and stop-codon sequences were excluded, and only productive TCRbeta rearrangements were used in downstream analyses. Clonality was calculated as one minus the Shannon entropy normalized by the log of the number of unique productive sequences. Fisher's exact test with Benjamini-Hochberg correction, using a cutoff of adjusted p below 0.01, was how clones that differed between time points or between blood and tumor were identified. The source is immuneACCESS, and TCRdb retained only in-frame sequences with V and J called. Part of the clones is not carried over; for the studies checked, unresolved V genes explain less than half of this, and the remainder is unexplained. V and J calls and clone size come straight from that table; D and trimming were deduced from the DNA. A total of fewer than 90,000 clones appear in this sample, 80% to 95% of them only once. The ten largest clones take up about 0.91% of the sample.

Interpreted using the paper, the time point label stands for: peripheral blood 6 weeks after treatment start. A total of approximately 27 patients with locally advanced or metastatic urothelial carcinoma, treated at Memorial Sloan Kettering on a trial protocol, made up the cohort. Peripheral blood mononuclear cells were collected pretreatment and during treatment, with between 1 and 8 total time points obtained per patient. The Qiagen DNeasy Blood extraction kit was used to purify genomic DNA from total PBMCs and tumor samples. PBMCs were collected pretreatment and during treatment, and were isolated and stored as previously described. To note about this clone: Its target antigen remains unknown. Base qualities were left out, and no much larger clone turns up one base away.

Recombination connected TRBV5-1 to TRBJ2-7, and 7 junctional nucleotides match TRBD1. The sequence was collected from an elderly woman with urothelial cancer. The material sequenced was PBMCs, taken around atezolizumab (anti-PD-L1) treatment. In nucleotides, the sequence is TGCGCCAGCAGCCCACAGGGGAGCTCCTACGAGCAGTACTTC. It translates as CASSPQGSSYEQYF.